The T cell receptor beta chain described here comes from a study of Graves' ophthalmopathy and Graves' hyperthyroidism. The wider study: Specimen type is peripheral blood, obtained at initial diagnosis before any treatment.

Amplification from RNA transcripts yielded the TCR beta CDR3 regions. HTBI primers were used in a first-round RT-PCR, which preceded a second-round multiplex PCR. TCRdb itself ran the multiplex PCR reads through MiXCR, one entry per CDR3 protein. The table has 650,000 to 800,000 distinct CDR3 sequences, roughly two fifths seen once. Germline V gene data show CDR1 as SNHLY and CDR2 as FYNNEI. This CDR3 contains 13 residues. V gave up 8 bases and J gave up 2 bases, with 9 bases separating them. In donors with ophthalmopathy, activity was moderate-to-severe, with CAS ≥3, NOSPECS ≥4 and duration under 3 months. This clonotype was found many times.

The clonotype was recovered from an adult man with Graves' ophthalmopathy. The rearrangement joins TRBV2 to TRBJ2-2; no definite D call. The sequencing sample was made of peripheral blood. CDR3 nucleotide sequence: TGTGCCAGCGCCGGACCAAACACCGGGGAGCTGTTTTTT. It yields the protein CASAGPNTGELFF.